The sequence of this TCR beta chain was determined in a study of T cell responses to AZD1222 COVID-19 vaccine (dated by TCRdb to about 2021). Background for the entire study: AZD1222 recipients whose second dose came at about 4 weeks and those whose second dose came at about 12 weeks were combined into one group, since spike-specific TCR depth and breadth did not differ between the two schedules. Enrollment into the trials was organized by age into subgroups of 18-55, 56-69 and 70-plus years, and those subgroups contained roughly 140, 27 and 60 TCR-sequenced participants, respectively. TCR sequencing was performed for 230 to 250 trial participants, of whom 207 were given two doses of AZD1222 and some 26 were given two doses of MenACWY control vaccine.

The study at large found these results: Participants were mostly white British and included more females than males, and it was suggested by the authors that clonal diversity may have been underestimated. Spike-specific TCR breadth and depth rose significantly after two AZD1222 doses compared with day 0 and with MenACWY recipients. The whole spike protein was spanned by vaccine-associated CD4 TCRs, and dominant responses were seen in regions 160-218 and 743-854. The 56-69-year group was small, and its depth increase did not reach significance, likely because of low power. Nearly half of unique spike-specific TCRs reportedly recognized epitopes outside regions mutated in the B.1.351 and B.1.1.7 variants. Conclusions about previously exposed vaccinees are limited because only six or seven AZD1222 recipients were SARS-CoV-2 seropositive at baseline. Because no day 14 peak-response samples were available, the repertoires could be characterized only after the peak T cell response.

The CDR3 regions of human TCRbeta chains were analyzed by immunosequencing. Concerning the study's data processing: TCRs in the repertoires were compared against a reference library of SARS-CoV-2-specific TCRs that had been generated with the MIRA antigen-specificity platform. Breadth was defined as the fraction of unique TCRs that were SARS-CoV-2-associated. Depth was defined as the fraction of total T cells that were SARS-CoV-2-associated. Each spike-specific TCR was assigned to its reactive spike region and to a CD4 or CD8 class using the MIRA data. Log10-transformed breadth and depth values were compared by one-way ANOVA with Sidak's multiple comparisons tests. TCRdb took this table from immuneACCESS and kept in-frame rearrangements with V and J called. Such tables lack part of the clones; where checked against another copy, unresolved V genes explain under half of the gap, and the rest is unexplained. Clonal size and the V and J genes are those of that table, whereas D and trimming came from the DNA. Recorded for this sample are 93,000 or so clones; less than 95% of them occurred a single time. The ten largest make up around 4.8% of the sample.

In the case of this clone: Its binding antigen is unknown. No qualities accompany the bases; no much larger clone lies one base away.

From the cysteine through the phenylalanine, the CDR3 covers 15 amino acids. The kept DNA is CDR3 alone, 45 bases in frame from the first base. Between the V and J ends, shortened by 4 bases and 3 bases respectively, the junction contains 15 bases. For CDR1 and CDR2, the germline V gene (reference sequence) lists SEHNR and FQNEAQ. In the paper's terms, the time point label means: baseline before first vaccination. The vaccinee samples were drawn from two UK trials, COV001 and COV002, one of which was a single-blind randomized controlled phase 2/3 trial testing AZD1222 (ChAdOx1 nCoV-19) in healthy adults. For TCRbeta chain sequencing, PBMC samples from trial participants were taken at day 0 and at day 28 after the second dose.

This specimen was peripheral blood, taken on day 0 of AZD1222 vaccination. This receptor was identified in an adult in good health. The chain links TRBV7-9 with TRBJ1-1; the D region possibly corresponds to TRBD1 (6 bases align). The CDR3 protein: CASSSDLQGYTEAFF. The DNA sequence is given as TGTGCCAGCAGCTCCGATTTACAGGGATACACTGAAGCTTTCTTT.